This TCR beta chain stems from a study of T-cell memory formation after mild COVID-19. Study summary: Most TCR clusters belonged to a single donor. Findings and caveats of the study: For contracting clones, CD4+ ones sat mainly in CM and EM, CD8+ in EMRA. A balance of CD4 and CD8 characterized clones contracting day 15 to 85, whereas later expanders leaned CD4+.

The germline V gene has CDR1 MNHEY and CDR2 SVGAGI. This CDR3 is built from 15 residues. V lost 2 bases and J 7 bases, leaving 15 bases between the germline ends. Constant-segment-primed 5'RACE gave TCR alpha and TCR beta cDNA libraries with sample barcodes and UMIs. TCRdb reanalysed the 5' RACE reads using MiXCR and keeps one entry per CDR3 protein. Of 250,000 to 300,000 distinct CDR3 sequences detected, 15% to 20% appear once; the ten largest clones hold more than 20%. As for this clonotype: Its antigen is unknown.

The clonotype was recovered from a man aged 18-30 years who had mild COVID-19 (a few samples of this study predate the infection). Cell type and time point are not known. The sequencing sample was made of PBMCs or a T cell subset sorted from them (not recorded which). This chain links TRBV6-5 with TRBJ2-1; D possibly corresponds to TRBD2 (5 bases). The chain's CDR3 is CASSYADGIFNEQFF. The DNA for the CDR3 is TGTGCCAGCAGTTACGCGGACGGGATTTTTAATGAGCAGTTCTTC.